Shown below are 16 T cell receptor beta chains from a single sample sequenced in a study of T cells in Graves' hyperthyroidism and ophthalmopathy. Amplification targeted TCR beta CDR3 regions from RNA transcripts. The primer set for the first-round RT-PCR of the TCR CDR3 was HTBI. A single record per CDR3 protein comes from TCRdb applying MiXCR to the multiplex PCR reads. This sample has some 340,000 distinct CDR3 sequences; roughly an eighth occur once, and the top ten carry roughly 33%. Sample: blood. These receptors were taken from a woman aged 40 to 50 with Graves' ophthalmopathy.

This clonotype has ten or more counts. The chain is built from TRBV20-1 and TRBJ2-7, with D possibly matching TRBD2 (6 bases). V lost 4 bases, J lost 6 bases, and 22 bases lay in between. The CDR3 consists of 15 residues. The germline CDR1 and CDR2 sequences are DFQATT and SNEGSKA (reference sequence). This CDR3 is CSATSPPGPAGEQYF. CDR3 coding DNA: TGCAGTGCTACCAGCCCCCCGGGACCAGCGGGCGAGCAGTACTTC.

This clonotype has at least ten counts. The rearrangement joins TRBV20-1 to TRBJ2-1; TRBD2 matches 8 bases. Germline V gene lookup returns CDR1 DFQATT and CDR2 SNEGSKA (reference sequence). This CDR3 region has 16 residues. J gave up 3 bases and V 5 bases, and 12 bases lay outside the gene matches. The CDR3 reads CSASDTGGADYNEQFF. CDR3 in DNA: TGCAGTGCTTCAGACACGGGAGGGGCGGACTACAATGAGCAGTTCTTC.

V and J are TRBV7-9 and TRBJ2-3, with 7 positions matching TRBD2. Losses at the gene ends were 5 bases for V and 0 bases for J; bases not matched to a gene: 8. The CDR3 spans 16 residues. Germline V gene sequence: CDR1 SEHNR, CDR2 FQNEAQ (reference sequence). CDR3 in DNA: TGTGCCAGCAGCCTGTCTTGGCGGGGGAGCACAGATACGCAGTATTTT. This encodes CASSLSWRGSTDTQYF.

This rearrangement joins TRBV5-1 to TRBJ2-1, with a possible D match to TRBD1 (6 bases). CDR3 length: 12 amino acids. In germline, CDR1 is SGHRS, CDR2 YFSETQ. V was trimmed by 5 bases and J by 8 bases, leaving 11 bases between them. The CDR3 DNA is TGCGCCAGCAGACAGGGACCGGATGAGCAGTTCTTC. Translation: CASRQGPDEQFF. The full variable domain, rest sourced from reference TRBV5-1 and TRBJ2-1, is KAGVTQTPRYLIKTRGQQVTLSCSPISGHRSVSWYQQTPGQGLQFLFEYFSETQRNKGNFPGRFSGRQFSNSRSEMNVSTLELGDSALYLCASRQGPDEQFFGPGTRLTVL.

This clonotype was counted at least ten times. The rearrangement links TRBV7-2 to TRBJ2-1, with unresolved D. V was trimmed by 1 base and J by 12 bases, leaving 10 bases between them. Germline CDR1 reads SGHTA; CDR2 reads FQGNSA. CDR3 length equals 12 residues. The CDR3, as DNA: TGTGCCAGCAGCTTAGGTAGACCAACGCAGTTCTTC. Translation gives CASSLGRPTQFF.

The chain carries TRBV28 and TRBJ1-2, with D possibly TRBD1 on 5 matching bases. CDR1 MDHEN and CDR2 SYDVKM come from the germline V gene. V was clipped by 8 bases and J by 6 bases, with 13 bases between them. This CDR3 has 12 residues. CDR3 residues: CASGGFGDGYTF. CDR3 in DNA: TGTGCCAGCGGGGGGTTTGGCGATGGCTACACCTTC.

The table lists this clonotype with a few counts. The chain has TRBV30 and TRBJ2-5; D is perhaps TRBD2 (7 bases). With 4 bases removed from V and 2 bases from J, the gap between germline ends came to 14 bases. The germline V gene encodes CDR1 GTSNPN and CDR2 SVGIG (reference sequence). The CDR3 runs 14 residues. The CDR3 sequence: CAWNRGAQQETQYF. CDR3 DNA sequence: TGTGCCTGGAATCGGGGGGCCCAACAAGAGACCCAGTACTTC.

This clonotype was seen repeatedly, ten times or more. The rearrangement joins TRBV2 to TRBJ2-2; no clear D gene. This CDR3 comprises 14 residues. V lost 5 bases and J 0 bases, leaving 7 bases between the germline ends. Germline CDR1 reads SNHLY; CDR2 reads FYNNEI. Here the CDR3 reads CASSLRPNTGELFF. The CDR3 DNA is TGTGCCAGCAGTCTACGGCCGAACACCGGGGAGCTGTTTTTT.

This clonotype was seen only a few times. This chain links TRBV7-9 with TRBJ1-2, with D unclear. Germline CDR1 reads SEHNR; CDR2 reads FQNEAQ (reference sequence). The CDR3 sequence is 17 residues long. V was pared by 3 bases and J by 2 bases, with 19 bases between. The CDR3 region is CASSLGGLPLPNYGYTF. Written as DNA, the CDR3 is TGTGCCAGCAGCTTGGGTGGACTCCCTTTGCCGAACTATGGCTACACCTTC.

With regard to this clonotype: This may come from a read error, since a much larger clone is one base off. V gene TRBV2 combines with J gene TRBJ2-3, with unresolved D. This CDR3 has 14 residues. Germline CDR1 reads SNHLY; CDR2 reads FYNNEI. The CDR3 nucleotides read TGTGCCAGCAGTGAGACCAGGAGCACAGATACGCGGTATTTT. Protein: CASSETRSTDTRYF.

Only a few counts were recorded for this clonotype. V and J are TRBV29-1 and TRBJ1-5; unclear D gene. The germline V gene has CDR1 SQVTM and CDR2 ANQGSEA. V dropped 4 bases and J dropped 3 bases, with 10 bases sitting between them. The length of the CDR3 is 13 residues. CDR3 DNA sequence: TGCAGCGTTGCAATCCAGACCAATCAGCCCCAGCATTTT. Amino acids: CSVAIQTNQPQHF. Looking up the rest from reference TRBV29-1 and TRBJ1-5 gives the full variable domain: SAVISQKPSRDICQRGTSLTIQCQVDSQVTMMFWYRQQPGQSLTLIATANQGSEATYESGFVIDKFPISRPNLTFSTLTVSNMSPEDSSIYLCSVAIQTNQPQHFGDGTRLSIL.

At least ten counts were recorded for this clonotype. The chain employs TRBV15 and TRBJ2-7, with TRBD1 matching over 8 bases. J was trimmed by 5 bases and V by 2 bases; bases with no gene match: 8. The germline V gene encodes CDR1 LNHNV and CDR2 YYDKDF (reference sequence). The CDR3 runs to 15 residues. CDR3 nucleotides: TGTGCCACCAGCAGACGGACAGGGAGAAGCCACGAGCAGTACTTC. Encoded protein: CATSRRTGRSHEQYF.

This rearrangement joins TRBV30 to TRBJ1-1; the D is unclear. Germline V gene data show CDR1 as GTSNPN and CDR2 as SVGIG (reference sequence). The length of the CDR3 is 11 residues. V gave up 0 bases and J gave up 6 bases, with 5 bases separating them. The CDR3 region is CAWSVLSEAFF. The CDR3 DNA reads TGTGCCTGGAGTGTACTTTCTGAAGCTTTCTTT.

This clonotype was counted ten times or more. CDR3 loop: CASSLSRGGDWGYQPQHF. CDR3 sequence (DNA): TGTGCCAGCAGTTTATCTCGGGGAGGGGACTGGGGGTATCAGCCCCAGCATTTT. The V and J genes are TRBV28 and TRBJ1-5; D perhaps matches TRBD1 (5 bases). The V gene's germline CDR1 is MDHEN and CDR2 SYDVKM. V was shortened by 1 base and J by 5 bases, with 21 bases between the two germline ends. This CDR3 comprises 18 residues.

This chain uses TRBV30 with TRBJ2-3; TRBD2 matches at 8 bases. This CDR3 has 17 residues. V was pared by 3 bases and J by 2 bases, with 13 bases of the junction left unmatched. Germline CDR1 GTSNPN, CDR2 SVGIG (reference sequence). The DNA of the CDR3 is TGTGCCTGGAGCGCGGGCGTACTAGCGGATAACACAGATACGCAGTATTTT. This gives the protein CAWSAGVLADNTDTQYF.

This clonotype was seen many times. The V and J genes are TRBV7-8 and TRBJ2-1, with D unresolved. Germline V gives CDR1 SGHVS, CDR2 FQNEAQ. V lost 0 bases and J lost 2, with 8 bases in between. The CDR3 has 15 amino acids. The CDR3 sequence is CASSLAWGAYNEQFF. CDR3 coding DNA: TGTGCCAGCAGCTTAGCTTGGGGTGCCTACAATGAGCAGTTCTTC.